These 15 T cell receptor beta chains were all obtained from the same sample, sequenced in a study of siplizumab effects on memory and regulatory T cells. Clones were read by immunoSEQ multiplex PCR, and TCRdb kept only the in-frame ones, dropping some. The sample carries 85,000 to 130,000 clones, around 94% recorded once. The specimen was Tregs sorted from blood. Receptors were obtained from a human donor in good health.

DNA of the CDR3: TGCAGCGAGCTGACAGGGACGGCCCAGTACTTC. Protein product: CSELTGTAQYF. The V call is TRBV29-1, the J call TRBJ2-5, with 7 bases aligning to TRBD1. This CDR3 has 11 residues. Trimming cost V 7 bases and J 9 bases; bases outside gene matches: 8. Looked up from germline, CDR1 is SQVTM and CDR2 is ANQGSEA.

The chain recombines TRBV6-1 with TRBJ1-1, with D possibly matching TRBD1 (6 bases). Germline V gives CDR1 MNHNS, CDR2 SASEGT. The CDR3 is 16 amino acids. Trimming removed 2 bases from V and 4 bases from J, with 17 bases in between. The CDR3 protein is CASSELRGPKGTEAFF. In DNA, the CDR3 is TGTGCCAGCAGTGAATTACGGGGGCCTAAGGGCACTGAAGCTTTCTTT.

CDR3 protein: CASSTAFHTGELFF. CDR3 bases: TGTGCCAGTAGTACGGCCTTTCATACCGGGGAGCTGTTTTTT. The chain recombines TRBV19 with TRBJ2-2; D unclear. This CDR3 comprises 14 residues. Trimming left V 4 bases short and J 5 bases short, with 11 bases between. Per germline, CDR1 LNHDA and CDR2 SQIVND (reference sequence).

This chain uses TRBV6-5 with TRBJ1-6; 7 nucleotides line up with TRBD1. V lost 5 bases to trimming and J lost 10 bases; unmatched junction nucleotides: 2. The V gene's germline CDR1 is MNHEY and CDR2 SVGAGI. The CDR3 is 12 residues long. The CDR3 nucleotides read TGTGCCAGCAGTAGACAGGGCTCACCCCTCCACTTT. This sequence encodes CASSRQGSPLHF.

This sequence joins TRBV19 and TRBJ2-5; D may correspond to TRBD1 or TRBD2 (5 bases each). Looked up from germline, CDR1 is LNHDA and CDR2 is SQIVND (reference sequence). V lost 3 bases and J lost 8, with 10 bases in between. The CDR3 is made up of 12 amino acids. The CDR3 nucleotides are TGTGCCAGTAGTATGGGGGTCGGTACCCAGTACTTC. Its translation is CASSMGVGTQYF.

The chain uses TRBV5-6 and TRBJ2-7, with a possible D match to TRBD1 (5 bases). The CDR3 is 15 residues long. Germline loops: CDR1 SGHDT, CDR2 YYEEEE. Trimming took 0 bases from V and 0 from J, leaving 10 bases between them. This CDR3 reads CASSLVQGSSYEQYF. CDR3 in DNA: TGTGCCAGCAGCTTGGTTCAGGGCAGCTCCTACGAGCAGTACTTC.

The CDR3 sequence is CASQPGTEAFF. In DNA form, the CDR3 reads TGCGCCAGCCAGCCAGGGACTGAAGCTTTCTTT. The V and J genes are TRBV5-1 and TRBJ1-1; TRBD1 is a possible D gene (5 bases). The CDR3 contains 11 residues. Per the germline V gene, CDR1 is SGHRS and CDR2 is YFSETQ. Trimming cost V 7 bases and J 5 bases, with 9 bases left between them.

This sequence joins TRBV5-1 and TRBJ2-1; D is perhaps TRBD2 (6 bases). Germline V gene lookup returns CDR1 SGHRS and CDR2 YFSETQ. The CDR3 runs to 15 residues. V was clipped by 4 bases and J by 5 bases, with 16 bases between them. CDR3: CASSQPGLADNEQFF. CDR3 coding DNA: TGCGCCAGCAGCCAGCCGGGACTGGCAGACAATGAGCAGTTCTTC.

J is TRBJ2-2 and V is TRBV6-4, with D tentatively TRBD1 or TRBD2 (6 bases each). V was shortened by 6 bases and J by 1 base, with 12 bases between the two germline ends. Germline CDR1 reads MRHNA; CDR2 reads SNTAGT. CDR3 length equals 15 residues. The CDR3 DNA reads TGTGCCAGCAGCGCCGAGGGGGGGAACACCGGGGAGCTGTTTTTT. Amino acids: CASSAEGGNTGELFF.

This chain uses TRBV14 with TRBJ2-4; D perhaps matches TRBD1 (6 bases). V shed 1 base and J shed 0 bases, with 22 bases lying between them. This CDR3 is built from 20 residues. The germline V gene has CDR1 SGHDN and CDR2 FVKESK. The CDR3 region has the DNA TGTGCCAGCAGCCAAGGGTATAGGGACATCGTTGCTCTAGCCAAAAACATTCAGTACTTC. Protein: CASSQGYRDIVALAKNIQYF.

CDR3 in DNA: TGTGCCTGGAGTGTACACCGGGGAGAGACCCAGTACTTC. It specifies CAWSVHRGETQYF. This rearrangement joins TRBV30 to TRBJ2-5; D might be TRBD2 (5 bases). The CDR3 has 13 amino acids. V was clipped by 0 bases and J by 4 bases, with 9 bases between them. CDR1 and CDR2 (germline): GTSNPN, SVGIG (reference sequence).

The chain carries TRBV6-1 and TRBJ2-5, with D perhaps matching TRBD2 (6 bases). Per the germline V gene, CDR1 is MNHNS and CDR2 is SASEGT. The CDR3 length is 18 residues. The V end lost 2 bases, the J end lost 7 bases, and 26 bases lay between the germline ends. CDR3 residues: CASSEWRGSAIRRGTQYF. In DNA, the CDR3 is TGTGCCAGCAGTGAATGGAGGGGCAGCGCGATACGGCGAGGGACCCAGTACTTC.

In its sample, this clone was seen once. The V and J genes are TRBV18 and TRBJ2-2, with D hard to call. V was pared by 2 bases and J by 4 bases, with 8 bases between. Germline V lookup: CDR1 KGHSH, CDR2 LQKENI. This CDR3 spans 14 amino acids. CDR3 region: CASSPSPSTGELFF. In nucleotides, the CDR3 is TGTGCCAGCTCACCATCACCCAGCACCGGGGAGCTGTTTTTT.

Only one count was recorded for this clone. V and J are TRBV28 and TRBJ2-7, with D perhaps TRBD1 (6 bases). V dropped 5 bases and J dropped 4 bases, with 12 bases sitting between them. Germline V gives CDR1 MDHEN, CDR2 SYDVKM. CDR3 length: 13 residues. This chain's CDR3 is CASSRGSRYEQYF. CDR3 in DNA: TGTGCCAGCAGTAGGGGGAGTCGTTACGAGCAGTACTTC.

The CDR3 protein is CSVEYRDNYGYTF. In nucleotides, the CDR3 is TGCAGCGTTGAATACAGGGACAACTATGGCTACACCTTC. V is TRBV29-1 and J is TRBJ1-2; maybe TRBD1 (6 bases). The CDR3 is made up of 13 amino acids. The V gene lost 2 bases and the J gene lost 2 bases, with 9 bases spanning the gap. CDR1 is SQVTM, CDR2 ANQGSEA, per germline.